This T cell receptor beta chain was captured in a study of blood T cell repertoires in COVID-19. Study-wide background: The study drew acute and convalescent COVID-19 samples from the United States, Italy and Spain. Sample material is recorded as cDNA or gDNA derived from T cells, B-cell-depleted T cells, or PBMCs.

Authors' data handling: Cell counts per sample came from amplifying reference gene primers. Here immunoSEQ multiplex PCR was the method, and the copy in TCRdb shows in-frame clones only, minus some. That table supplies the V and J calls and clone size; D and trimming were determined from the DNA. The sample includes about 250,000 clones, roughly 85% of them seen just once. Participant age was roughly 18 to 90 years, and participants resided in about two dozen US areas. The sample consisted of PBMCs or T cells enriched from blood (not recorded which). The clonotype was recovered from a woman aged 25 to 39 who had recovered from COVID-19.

CDR3 in amino acids: CASSLWTGGNPNYGYTF. As DNA, the CDR3 is TGTGCCAGCAGTTTATGGACAGGGGGAAACCCTAACTATGGCTACACCTTC. The chain employs TRBV28 and TRBJ1-2; 9 bases line up with TRBD1. Unmatched junction bases numbered 5, after V lost 0 bases and J lost 0 bases. Germline CDR1 MDHEN, CDR2 SYDVKM. There are 17 residues in the CDR3.